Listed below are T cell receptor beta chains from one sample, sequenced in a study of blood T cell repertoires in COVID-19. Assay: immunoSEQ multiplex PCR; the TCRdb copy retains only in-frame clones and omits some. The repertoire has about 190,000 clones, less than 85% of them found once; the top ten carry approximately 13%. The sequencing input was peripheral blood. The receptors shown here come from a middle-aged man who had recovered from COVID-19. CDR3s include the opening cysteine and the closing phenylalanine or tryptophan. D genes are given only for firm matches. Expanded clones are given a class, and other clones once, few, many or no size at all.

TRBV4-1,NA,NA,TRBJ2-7,TGCGCCAGCAGCCAGGCGTACAGGGTCGGCGACGAGCAGTACTTC,CASSQAYRVGDEQYF
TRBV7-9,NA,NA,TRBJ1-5,TGTGCCAGCAGCATCCAGGGCAATCAGCCCCAGCATTTT,CASSIQGNQPQHF
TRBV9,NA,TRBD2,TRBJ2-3,TGTGCCAGCAGCGTAGACCCAGCGGGAGTAACAGATACGCAGTATTTT,CASSVDPAGVTDTQYF
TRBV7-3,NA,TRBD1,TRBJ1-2,TGTGCCAGCGGGGACAGGAACTATGGCTACACCTTC,CASGDRNYGYTF
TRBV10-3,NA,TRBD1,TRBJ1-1,TGTGCCATCAGTGAGGGACAGGGGGCTACTGAAGCTTTCTTT,CAISEGQGATEAFF
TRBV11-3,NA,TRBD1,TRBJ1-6,TGTGCCAGCAGCGACAGGGGCGGGGGCTCCTATAATTCACCCCTCCACTTT,CASSDRGGGSYNSPLHF
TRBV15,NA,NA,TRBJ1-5,TGTGCCACCAGCAGAGTCGGGGGGCGCGGTCCCCAGCATTTT,CATSRVGGRGPQHF
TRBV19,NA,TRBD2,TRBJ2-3,TGTGCCAGTAGTATAAGGACTAGCGGAAGCACAGATACGCAGTATTTT,CASSIRTSGSTDTQYF
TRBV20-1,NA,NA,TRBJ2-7,TGCAGTGCTAGTATTTTAGATGTCATGAGCGAGCAGTACTTC,CSASILDVMSEQYF
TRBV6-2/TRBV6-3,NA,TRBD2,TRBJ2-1,TGTGCCAGCAGTTACTCGCCGATAGCGGGAGAGTTCGGCTACAATGAGCAGTTCTTC,CASSYSPIAGEFGYNEQFF
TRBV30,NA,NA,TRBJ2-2,TGTGCCTGGAGTTACGCACCCTCGGGCACCGGGGAGCTGTTTTTT,CAWSYAPSGTGELFF
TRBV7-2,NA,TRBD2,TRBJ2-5,TGTGCCAGCAGCTTAGAGACTAGCGGGATAGAGACCCAGTACTTC,CASSLETSGIETQYF
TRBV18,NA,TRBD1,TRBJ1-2,TGTGCCAGCTCCCTCGACAGGGGGCCCTATGGCTACACCTTC,CASSLDRGPYGYTF
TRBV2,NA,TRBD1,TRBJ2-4,TGTGCCAGCAGGGGACAGACCGGGGACATTCAGTACTTC,CASRGQTGDIQYF
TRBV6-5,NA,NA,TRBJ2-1,TGTGCCAGCAGCCAGGACACACACAATGAGCAGTTCTTC,CASSQDTHNEQFF
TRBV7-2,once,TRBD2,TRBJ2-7,TGTGCCAGCAGTGCTAGCGGGAGATACGAGCAGTACTTC,CASSASGRYEQYF
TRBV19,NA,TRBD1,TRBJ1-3,TGTGCCAGTAGACCACAGGGGAGCTCTGGAAACACCATATATTTT,CASRPQGSSGNTIYF
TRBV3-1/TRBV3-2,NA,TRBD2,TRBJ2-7,TGTGCCAGCAGCCCGCGACTAGCGGGAGGAAGGGGAGCCTACGAGCAGTACTTC,CASSPRLAGGRGAYEQYF
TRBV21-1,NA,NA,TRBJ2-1,TGTGCCAGCAGCAGGCCCACAGAGGGAGATGAGCAGTTCTTC,CASSRPTEGDEQFF
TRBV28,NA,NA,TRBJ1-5,TGTGCCAGCAGTCAACAATGGAGGGGACTTCCAGGGCGTCAGCCCCAGCATTTT,CASSQQWRGLPGRQPQHF
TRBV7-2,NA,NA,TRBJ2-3,TGTGCCAGCAGCTTATGGGGCGTGGACAATACGCAGTATTTT,CASSLWGVDNTQYF
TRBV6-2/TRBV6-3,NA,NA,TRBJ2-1,TGTGCCAGCAGTATGTGGCAGGGGCTGAGTGAGCAGTTCTTC,CASSMWQGLSEQFF
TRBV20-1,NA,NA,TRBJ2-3,TGCAGTGCTAGTCTAATTCCAGAATGGGGCGGCACAGATACGCAGTATTTT,CSASLIPEWGGTDTQYF
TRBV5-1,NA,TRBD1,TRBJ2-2,TGCGCCAGCAGCGACGGACAGGGTTTTAACACCGGGGAGCTGTTTTTT,CASSDGQGFNTGELFF
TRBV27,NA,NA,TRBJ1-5,TGTGCCACCCGAAGGGTGACCCCGGCGGGGCAGCCCCAGCATTTT,CATRRVTPAGQPQHF
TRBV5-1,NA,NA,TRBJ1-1,TGCGCCAGCAGCTTGGGTGGGGGGTTGGACACTGAAGCTTTCTTT,CASSLGGGLDTEAFF
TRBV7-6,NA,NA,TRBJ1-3,TGTGCCAGCAGCCCCAGAAGCTCTGGAAACACCATATATTTT,CASSPRSSGNTIYF
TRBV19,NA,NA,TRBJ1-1,TGTGCCAGTAGTATCAACAGGGATACCACTGAAGCTTTCTTT,CASSINRDTTEAFF
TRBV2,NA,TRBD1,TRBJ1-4,TGTGCCAGCAGGGACAGCGGAGGGGGCAAACTGTTTTTT,CASRDSGGGKLFF
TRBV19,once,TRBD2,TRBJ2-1,TGTGCCAGTAGTCTACAGCGGGAGGGCCATAATGAGCAGTTCTTC,CASSLQREGHNEQFF
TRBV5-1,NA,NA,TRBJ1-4,TGCGCCAGCAGCGCCGAGGCTGGTCTTGAAAAACTGTTTTTT,CASSAEAGLEKLFF
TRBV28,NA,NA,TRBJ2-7,TGTGCCAGCAGTTTTTCGGTGACCTACGAGCAGTACTTC,CASSFSVTYEQYF
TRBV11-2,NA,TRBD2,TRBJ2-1,TGTGCCAGCAGCCAGCGACTAGCGGGAGTTCTTAGGTCCTACAATGAGCAGTTCTTC,CASSQRLAGVLRSYNEQFF
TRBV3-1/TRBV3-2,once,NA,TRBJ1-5,TGTGCCAGCAGCCAAGACAGATATCAGCCCCAGCATTTT,CASSQDRYQPQHF
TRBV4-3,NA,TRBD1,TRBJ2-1,TGCGCCAGCAGCCAAGGTGGGGGACAGACTTACAATGAGCAGTTCTTC,CASSQGGGQTYNEQFF
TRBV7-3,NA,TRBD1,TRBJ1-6,TGTGCCAGCAGCCCCCATGACAGGGGCTTGGGTTCACCCCTCCACTTT,CASSPHDRGLGSPLHF
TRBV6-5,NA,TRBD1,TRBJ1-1,TGTGCCAGCAGTTACTTCTTAACGACAGGGCGAATTGAAGCTTTCTTT,CASSYFLTTGRIEAFF
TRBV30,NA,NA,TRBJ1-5,TGTGCCTGGAGTGTATCAGGGGTATTCAATCAGCCCCAGCATTTT,CAWSVSGVFNQPQHF
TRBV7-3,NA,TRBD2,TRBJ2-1,TGTGCCAGCAGCCCCCCCTCTGCGGGACTAGCGGGTTACAATGAGCAGTTCTTC,CASSPPSAGLAGYNEQFF
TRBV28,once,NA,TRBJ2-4,TGTGCCAGCAGTTCCCCTTCAGGGGCCTCCTTTAACATTCAGTACTTC,CASSSPSGASFNIQYF
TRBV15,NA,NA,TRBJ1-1,TGTGCCACCAGCAGAGAGGGCGTGGGGAACACTGAAGCTTTCTTT,CATSREGVGNTEAFF
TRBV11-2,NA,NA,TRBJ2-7,TGTGCCAGCAGCCAAACGAGACTAGAGCTGGGGGAGCAGTACTTC,CASSQTRLELGEQYF
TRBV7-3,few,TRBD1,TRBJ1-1,TGTGCCAGCAGCTTAAATCCGCAGGGGGCGGACGCTGAAGCTTTCTTT,CASSLNPQGADAEAFF
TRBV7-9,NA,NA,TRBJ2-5,TGTGCCAGCAGCGTCCTTCAAGAGACCCAGTACTTC,CASSVLQETQYF
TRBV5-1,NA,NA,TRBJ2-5,TGCGCCAGCAGCTTGGAGGTAACGGGGTCCCTACAGGGGACCCAGTACTTC,CASSLEVTGSLQGTQYF
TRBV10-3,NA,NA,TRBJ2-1,TGTGCCATCAGTGTGTCGGAGAGGGATGAGCAGTTCTTC,CAISVSERDEQFF
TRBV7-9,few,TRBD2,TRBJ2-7,TGTGCCAGCAGCCCTAGCGGAAGCTCCTACGAGCAGTACTTC,CASSPSGSSYEQYF
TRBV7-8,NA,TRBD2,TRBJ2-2,TGTGCCAGCAGCTCGAAAATAGCGGGACTTAACACCGGGGAGCTGTTTTTT,CASSSKIAGLNTGELFF
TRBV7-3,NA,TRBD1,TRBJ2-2,TGTGCCAGCAGCCCAGTCCCACAGGGGGCGATCACCGGGGAGCTGTTTTTT,CASSPVPQGAITGELFF
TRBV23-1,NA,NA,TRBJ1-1,TGCGCCAGCAGTCAATCGATAAGCAGGGACACTGAAGCTTTCTTT,CASSQSISRDTEAFF
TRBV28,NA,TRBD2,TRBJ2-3,TGTGCCAGCAGTTCTAGCGGAATAAACACAGATACGCAGTATTTT,CASSSSGINTDTQYF
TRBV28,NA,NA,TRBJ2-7,TGTGCCAGCAGTTTATATCGCGACGAGCAGTACTTC,CASSLYRDEQYF
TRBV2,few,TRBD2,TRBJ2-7,TGTGCCAGCAGGCTAGCGGAAGGCTACGAGCAGTACTTC,CASRLAEGYEQYF
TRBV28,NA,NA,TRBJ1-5,TGTGCCAGCGGAATTTCAACAGGTTCTAGCAATCAGCCCCAGCATTTT,CASGISTGSSNQPQHF
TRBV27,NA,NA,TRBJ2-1,TGTGCCAGCAGTTTTGGTGGGAGCAATGAGCAGTTCTTC,CASSFGGSNEQFF
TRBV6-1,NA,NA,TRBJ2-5,TGTGCCAGCAGTGAACTGGCCACTCCGGGAGAGACCCAGTACTTC,CASSELATPGETQYF
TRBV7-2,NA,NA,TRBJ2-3,TGTGCCAGCAGCATATACACAGATACGCAGTATTTT,CASSIYTDTQYF
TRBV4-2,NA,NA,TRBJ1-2,TGTGCCAGCAGCCAAGGGTATGGAGACTATGGCTACACCTTC,CASSQGYGDYGYTF
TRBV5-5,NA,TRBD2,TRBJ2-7,TGTGCCAGCAAACCAGCGGGAGGATTCTACGAGCAGTACTTC,CASKPAGGFYEQYF